The source of this T cell receptor (beta chain) is a study of blood T cell repertoires in COVID-19 (dated by TCRdb to 2020 to 2022). Study-level background: Collaborator samples came from the United States, Italy and Spain and covered acute and convalescent phases of COVID-19. The material from the prospective study consisted of cDNA or gDNA derived from T cells, B-cell-depleted T cells, or PBMCs. A freely available public database, intended as a resource for researchers studying the immune response to SARS-CoV-2, is where the repertoires were released. Subjects who had been exposed to COVID-19, were actively infected with it, or had recovered from it provided the deeply sampled blood TCRbeta repertoires that made up the dataset. Where HLA class I and class II types were available, the types were taken from metadata supplied by the sample provider, not from assay-based typing. Samples came from the ongoing ImmuneRACE study (first 160 participants) plus 1,254 subjects from 6 global collaborators. Nearly every sample came with metadata listing a de-identified subject ID, COVID-19 status, age in years and sex. The paper's findings and limits, for the study overall: Clinical and demographic metadata were provided uncurated, with the amount varying by source and participant.

TCRbeta CDR3 regions were amplified from genomic DNA using the immunoSEQ Assay, a bias-controlled multiplex PCR. The paper's processing steps were these. Within the assay, amplification of reference gene primers was used to estimate how many nucleated cells each sample contained. To quantify the absolute abundance of each unique TCRbeta CDR3 rearrangement, sequence reads were collapsed and filtered. For each sample, productive Simpson clonality was calculated by taking the square root of Simpson's diversity index across productive rearrangements. The clones in this table, taken by TCRdb from immuneACCESS, are in-frame only. Not every clone is retained; where verified, under half of the shortfall comes from an unresolved V gene, and the cause of the rest is unknown. V, J and clone size were drawn from that table, and D and trimming were deduced from the DNA. The sample contains some 300,000 clones, roughly 86% of them found a single time. The biggest ten clones account for 1.3% of the sample.

The collaborating institutions used their own protocols to collect whole blood in K2EDTA tubes. For TCRbeta analysis, collaborators shipped samples as frozen whole blood, isolated PBMCs, or DNA extracted from either of those sample types. Concerning this clone: Its antigen remains undetermined. Per-nucleotide qualities are absent, and no much larger clonotype sits a single base away.

From the cysteine up to the phenylalanine, the CDR3 has a length of 17 residues. Kept here is only the CDR3 DNA, which spans 51 bases and is read in frame from base 1. Looking up the germline V gene yields CDR1 LGHNA and CDR2 YSLEER. V has 0 bases trimmed and J has 4 bases trimmed; junction bases matching no gene number 8. Specimen: peripheral blood. The chain is encoded by TRBV4-3 joined to TRBJ2-3, with 9 bases in between that match TRBD2. The clonotype comes from a man in his 70s with acute or convalescent COVID-19. The bases are TGCGCCAGCAGCCAAGATCTTTCTAGCGGGGTATCAGATACGCAGTATTTT. Its protein reads: CASSQDLSSGVSDTQYF.